This T cell receptor beta chain was captured in a study of OX40 agonist ivuxolimab in advanced cancers. Produced via immunoSEQ multiplex PCR; TCRdb's table is partial and in-frame only. The sample contains over 55,000 clones, 65% to 85% of which appear only once. The germline gives CDR1 MNHEY, CDR2 SMNVEV (reference sequence). V was pared by 5 bases and J by 4 bases, with 9 bases of the junction left unmatched. The CDR3 covers 15 residues. This sample comprised CD4+ or CD8+ T cells sorted from blood, obtained in a trial of the OX40 agonist ivuxolimab. The rearrangement joins TRBV27 to TRBJ2-5, with 8 positions matching TRBD2. This receptor was taken from an adult with an advanced solid tumor such as melanoma, head and neck, liver or kidney cancer. The CDR3 loop reads CASSRFWLAGETQYF. CDR3 DNA sequence: TGTGCCAGCAGTCGGTTTTGGCTAGCGGGAGAGACCCAGTACTTC.